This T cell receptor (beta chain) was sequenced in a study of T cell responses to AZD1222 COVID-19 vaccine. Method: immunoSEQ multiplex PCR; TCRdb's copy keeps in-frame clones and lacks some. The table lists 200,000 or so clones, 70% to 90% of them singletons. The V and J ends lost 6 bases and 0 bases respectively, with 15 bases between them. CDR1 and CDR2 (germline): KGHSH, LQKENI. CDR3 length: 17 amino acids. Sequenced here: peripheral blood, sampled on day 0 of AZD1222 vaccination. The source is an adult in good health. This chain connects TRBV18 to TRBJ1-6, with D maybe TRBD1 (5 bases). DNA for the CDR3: TGTGCCAGCTCGCCGAGGGACTGGAGCTCCTATAATTCACCCCTCCACTTT. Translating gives CASSPRDWSSYNSPLHF.